Given below is one TCR beta chain in context. CDR3 length: 17 amino acids. In the study's own analysis: It was from reference gene primer amplification that nucleated cell counts were estimated. Libraries were prepared by immunoSEQ multiplex PCR; TCRdb keeps only in-frame clonotypes and omits some of them. V and J calls and clone size come straight from that table; D and trimming were deduced from the DNA. This repertoire shows about 150,000 clones, roughly 80% found once; its top ten account for just over 0.55%. This entry comes from a study of blood T cell repertoires in COVID-19. Study-wide background: Donors in the United States, Italy and Spain gave samples during acute or convalescent COVID-19. T cells, B-cell-depleted T cells, or PBMCs supplied cDNA or gDNA.

The V gene is TRBV21-1, the J gene TRBJ2-1; the D call in the table, TRBD1, was not verified against the DNA. TRBV21-1 is a documented pseudogene. The sample was peripheral blood. This TCR was sampled from a man in his fifties or sixties with acute or convalescent COVID-19. This chain's CDR3 is CASSPRLADRGPWVEFF. CDR3 DNA sequence: TGTGCCAGCAGCCCCAGGTTGGCGGACAGGGGGCCATGGGTGGAGTTCTTC.